These 2 T cell receptor beta chains share one sample of origin, sequenced in a study of cytomegalovirus exposure and HLA in healthy donors (dated by TCRdb to about 2017). The receptor library was made with the immunoSEQ multiplex PCR assay. A mixture of 60 forward primers for TCR Vbeta segments and 13 reverse primers for TCR Jbeta segments was used in the multiplex PCR. This is the immuneACCESS table as TCRdb keeps it, with only in-frame sequences that have V and J called. A part of the clones is gone; compared with another copy, unresolved V genes explain less than half, and the rest is unexplained. Here the sample has roughly 200,000 clones; over 65% occur a single time. The top ten clones comprise roughly 3.7% of the sample. Sequences were obtained from PBMCs. The source of these receptors is an older woman in good health and CMV-seropositive.

This clone was detected only a few times. This chain uses TRBV28 with TRBJ1-2, with D possibly matching TRBD1 (6 bases). Trimming cost V 6 bases and J 4 bases, with 12 bases left between them. Per the germline V gene, CDR1 is MDHEN and CDR2 is SYDVKM. The CDR3 totals 13 residues. The CDR3 is CASSRTVGYGYTF. Written as DNA, the CDR3 is TGTGCCAGCAGCCGGACAGTTGGCTATGGCTACACCTTC.

The V call is TRBV5-1, the J call TRBJ2-6; D gene unclear. Deletions cut 4 bases from V and 11 bases from J, with 13 bases between. The germline CDR1 and CDR2 sequences are SGHRS and YFSETQ. This CDR3 spans 13 amino acids. CDR3 bases: TGCGCCAGCAGCAGCACCGGGTCCCACGTCCTGACTTTC. It encodes CASSSTGSHVLTF.